This T cell receptor (beta chain) was profiled in a study of T-cell reconstitution after alpha-beta-depleted transplantation in children. This clonotype was counted only a few times. Its antigen is undetermined. Regarding the study as a whole: Where some patients showed high TCRbeta diversity at day 60, it came from recipient T cells and thymic progenitors that had survived. Reportedly, roughly two months post-transplant, alpha-beta T cells arose from several hundred expanded graft clones. T cells produced anew were the main source of T-cell counts and diversity one year after transplant.

The TCRbeta library incorporated unique molecular identifiers. One entry per CDR3 protein results from TCRdb running MiXCR on the PCR reads. This table has 550,000 to 800,000 distinct CDR3 sequences, 13% appearing once. The origin of this receptor is a girl aged 2 to 9 with congenital amegakaryocytic thrombocytopenia, due to receive a stem cell transplant. Sequenced material: PBMCs, taken before TCRalphabeta/CD19-depleted stem cell transplant.

The CDR3 nucleotides read TGTGCCAGCAGCGGAAGACTAGCGGGAGGGGCCAATGAGCAGTTCTTC. As protein: CASSGRLAGGANEQFF. The genes are TRBV3-1 and TRBJ2-1; 14 nucleotides align to TRBD2. This CDR3 spans 16 amino acids. The germline gives CDR1 LGHDT, CDR2 YNNKEL (reference sequence). Trimming cost V 5 bases and J 6 bases; bases outside gene matches: 6.